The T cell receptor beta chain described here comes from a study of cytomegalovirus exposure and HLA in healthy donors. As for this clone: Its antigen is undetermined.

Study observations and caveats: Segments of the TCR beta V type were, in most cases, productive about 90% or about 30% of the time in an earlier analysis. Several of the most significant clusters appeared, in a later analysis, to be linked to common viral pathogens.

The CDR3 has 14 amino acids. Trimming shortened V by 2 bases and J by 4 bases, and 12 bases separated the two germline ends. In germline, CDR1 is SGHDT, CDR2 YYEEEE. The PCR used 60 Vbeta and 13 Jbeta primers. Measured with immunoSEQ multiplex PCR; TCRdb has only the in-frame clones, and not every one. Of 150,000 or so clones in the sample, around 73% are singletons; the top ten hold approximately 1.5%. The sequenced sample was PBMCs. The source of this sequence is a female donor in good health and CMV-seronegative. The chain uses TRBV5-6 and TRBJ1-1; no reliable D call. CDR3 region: CASSLVPTGTEAFF. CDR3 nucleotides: TGTGCCAGCAGCTTAGTCCCCACCGGCACTGAAGCTTTCTTT. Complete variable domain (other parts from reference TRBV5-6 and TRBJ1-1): DAGVTQSPTHLIKTRGQQVTLRCSPKSGHDTVSWYQQALGQGPQFIFQYYEEEERQRGNFPDRFSGHQFPNYSSELNVNALLLGDSALYLCASSLVPTGTEAFFGQGTRLTVV.